Below, 27 T cell receptor beta chains from the same sample are listed, as sequenced in a study of cytomegalovirus exposure and HLA in healthy donors. The PCR had 60 Vbeta and 13 Jbeta primers. TCRdb keeps only in-frame clones here, not all; method: immunoSEQ multiplex PCR. This sample has around 100,000 clones; roughly three quarters occur once, and the top ten carry around 9.9%. The source material was PBMCs. The source is a man aged 35 to 55 in good health and CMV-seropositive.

This chain connects TRBV5-4 to TRBJ2-7; 10 bases map to TRBD1. This CDR3 is built from 14 residues. The V gene end was trimmed by 2 bases and the J gene end by 7 bases; junction bases not matched to a gene: 6. CDR1 and CDR2 (germline): SGHNT, YYREEE (reference sequence). The DNA for the CDR3 is TGTGCCAGCAGCTTCGGACAGGGGGAAAGTGAGCAGTACTTC. Protein product: CASSFGQGESEQYF.

In nucleotides, the CDR3 is TGCGCCAGCAGCCAAGGGGAGGGGATAAAGGAGACCCAGTACTTC. As protein: CASSQGEGIKETQYF. This rearrangement joins TRBV4-3 to TRBJ2-5, with 7 positions matching TRBD2. The V gene end was trimmed by 1 base and the J gene end by 5 bases; junction bases not matched to a gene: 7. Germline values: CDR1 LGHNA, CDR2 YSLEER. The CDR3 consists of 15 residues.

The chain links TRBV9 to TRBJ2-5; 9 nucleotides match TRBD2. V trimming: 4 bases; J trimming: 2 bases; junction bases outside the gene matches: 12. The V gene's germline CDR1 is SGDLS and CDR2 YYNGEE. This CDR3 has 17 amino acids. The CDR3 protein is CASSPRGGLAGQETQYF. CDR3 nucleotides: TGTGCCAGCAGCCCTCGGGGGGGGCTAGCGGGGCAAGAGACCCAGTACTTC.

The chain combines TRBV29-1 with TRBJ2-2; 8 bases are a match to TRBD1. In germline, CDR1 is SQVTM, CDR2 ANQGSEA. The trim removed 4 bases at V and 1 base at J, leaving 2 bases unmatched. The CDR3 consists of 14 residues. CDR3 in amino acids: CSVGGTGNTGELFF. CDR3 coding DNA: TGCAGCGTTGGGGGGACAGGGAACACCGGGGAGCTGTTTTTT.

The genes are TRBV7-8 and TRBJ2-5; the match to TRBD1 covers 9 bases. Trimming at V came to 5 bases and at J to 7 bases, leaving 8 bases not matched to a gene. Germline-derived CDR1 and CDR2 are SGHVS and FQNEAQ. The CDR3 loop spans 14 amino acids. The CDR3: CASSPDRGSGTQYF. CDR3 in DNA: TGTGCCAGCAGCCCCGACAGGGGGTCTGGGACCCAGTACTTC.

This sequence joins TRBV27 and TRBJ1-1; perhaps TRBD1 as D (5 bases). The length of the CDR3 is 14 residues. Deletions cut 5 bases from V and 4 bases from J, with 14 bases between. CDR1 and CDR2 from the germline V gene are MNHEY and SMNVEV (reference sequence). The CDR3, as DNA: TGTGCCAGCAGTCGAACACAGGAGGGCACTGAAGCTTTCTTT. Residues: CASSRTQEGTEAFF.

In nucleotides, the CDR3 is TGTGCCAGCAGACCCCGACAGGGGGGGTACTATGGCTACACCTTC. Translated, it gives CASRPRQGGYYGYTF. This sequence joins TRBV28 and TRBJ1-2; 9 bases agree with TRBD1. The CDR3 totals 15 residues. The V gene end was trimmed by 6 bases and the J gene end by 3 bases; junction bases not matched to a gene: 8. Germline CDR1 MDHEN, CDR2 SYDVKM.

This clone was seen a single time. The chain couples TRBV9 to TRBJ2-1; D is perhaps TRBD2 (5 bases). Germline V gene lookup returns CDR1 SGDLS and CDR2 YYNGEE. The V and J ends lost 0 bases and 4 bases respectively, with 14 bases between them. The CDR3 spans 16 residues. The DNA for the CDR3 is TGTGCCAGCAGCGTAGGGGTCGGGGTCAGGTACAATGAGCAGTTCTTC. It is translated as CASSVGVGVRYNEQFF.

Remarks on this clone: The conserved closing phenylalanine or tryptophan is absent in this CDR3, likely reflecting a read error. The DNA is omitted, as the CDR3 cannot be located on it reliably, and the CDR3 follows TCRdb's listing. The chain recombines TRBV6-5 with TRBJ2-7; the table's D call, TRBD1, has no DNA check behind it. Ends included, the CDR3 has 10 residues. CDR1 is MNHEY, CDR2 SVGAGI, per germline. CDR3 sequence reads: CASSEWTPEN.

The CDR3, as DNA: TGCGCCAGCCTCGGAGGCCAGGGGGCGCTTTTCGATGGCTACACCTTC. This codes for CASLGGQGALFDGYTF. The rearrangement joins TRBV5-1 to TRBJ1-2; 8 bases align to TRBD1. Germline CDR1 is SGHRS and CDR2 is YFSETQ. The CDR3 is 16 residues long. Unmatched junction bases numbered 17, after V lost 7 bases and J lost 6 bases.

The chain employs TRBV5-6 and TRBJ2-7, with 9 bases fitting TRBD1. Germline lookup yields CDR1 SGHDT and CDR2 YYEEEE. The ends lost 4 bases at V and 6 bases at J; junction bases unmatched: 11. The CDR3 is 15 amino acids. CDR3 coding DNA: TGTGCCAGCAGCGCACCGGGACAGGGTACTGGCGAGCAGTACTTC. Its protein product is CASSAPGQGTGEQYF.

This clone was observed a single time. The chain has TRBV7-9 and TRBJ1-1; unclear D gene. Germline loops: CDR1 SEHNR, CDR2 FQNEAQ (reference sequence). This CDR3 has 13 residues. Trimming took off 5 bases at V and 0 bases at J, with 7 bases between the two ends. In DNA, the CDR3 is TGTGCCAGCAGCCAGGTATTGAACACTGAAGCTTTCTTT. Its translation is CASSQVLNTEAFF. Looking up the rest from reference TRBV7-9 and TRBJ1-1 gives the full variable domain: DTGVSQNPRHKITKRGQNVTFRCDPISEHNRLYWYRQTLGQGPEFLTYFQNEAQLEKSRLLSDRFSAERPKGSFSTLEIQRTEQGDSAMYLCASSQVLNTEAFFGQGTRLTVV.

This clone was observed a few times. The V call is TRBV4-1, the J call TRBJ1-5; TRBD1 matches at 11 bases. The junction had 13 bases not matched to a gene; V was cut back by 0 bases and J by 6 bases. Per germline, CDR1 MGHRA and CDR2 YSYEKL. This CDR3 has 19 residues. CDR3 nucleotides: TGCGCCAGCAGCCAAGATCCTGGACAGGGGGCGGACTACGGTCAGCCCCAGCATTTT. Residues: CASSQDPGQGADYGQPQHF.

The gene calls are TRBV7-8 and TRBJ2-7; TRBD1 might be the D (6 bases). V gave up 5 bases and J gave up 5 bases, with 16 bases separating them. This CDR3 comprises 14 residues. CDR1 is SGHVS and CDR2 is FQNEAQ in the germline V gene. The CDR3 region is CASSPGVLSNEQYF. CDR3 coding DNA: TGTGCCAGCAGCCCAGGGGTTCTCTCAAACGAGCAGTACTTC.

The V and J genes are TRBV11-2 and TRBJ2-1; D possibly corresponds to TRBD1 (6 bases). Per germline, CDR1 SGHAT and CDR2 FQNNGV. The CDR3 totals 15 residues. V lost 6 bases and J 3 bases, leaving 15 bases between the germline ends. The CDR3 nucleotides read TGTGCCAGCAGGTCAGGGGCCTCAAACTACAATGAGCAGTTCTTC. The encoded protein is CASRSGASNYNEQFF. The complete variable domain, with remaining parts taken from reference TRBV11-2 and TRBJ2-1, reads EAGVAQSPRYKIIEKRQSVAFWCNPISGHATLYWYQQILGQGPKLLIQFQNNGVVDDSQLPKDRFSAERLKGVDSTLKIQPAKLEDSAVYLCASRSGASNYNEQFFGPGTRLTVL.

The gene calls are TRBV6-1 and TRBJ2-3; 9 bases fit TRBD2. The CDR3 is 17 amino acids. CDR1 and CDR2 (germline): MNHNS, SASEGT. J gave up 6 bases and V 3 bases, and 13 bases lay outside the gene matches. CDR3 coding DNA: TGTGCCAGCAGTGATAAGGTGGGGGGGCTAGCGGGGGATACGCAGTATTTT. Translating it yields CASSDKVGGLAGDTQYF.

The chain combines TRBV10-3 with TRBJ2-1; TRBD2 matches at 15 bases. V lost 6 bases, J lost 1 base, and 7 bases stayed unmatched. This CDR3 region has 18 residues. Germline values: CDR1 ENHRY, CDR2 SYGVKD. CDR3 bases: TGTGCCATCAGCTGGGGACTAGCGGGAGGAGCGTCCTACAATGAGCAGTTCTTC. Its translation is CAISWGLAGGASYNEQFF.

The chain couples TRBV19 to TRBJ2-6; D is perhaps TRBD2 (6 bases). This CDR3 comprises 14 residues. Germline loops: CDR1 LNHDA, CDR2 SQIVND (reference sequence). V lost 8 bases to trimming and J lost 8 bases, with 16 bases between them. CDR3 loop: CASSPEGGTNVLTF. DNA of the CDR3: TGTGCCAGTTCCCCTGAGGGCGGGACCAACGTCCTGACTTTC.

The V gene is TRBV7-8, the J gene TRBJ2-7; 11 nucleotides agree with TRBD1. There are 21 residues in the CDR3. The V and J ends lost 0 bases and 5 bases, in that order; junction bases with no gene match: 21. The germline CDR1 and CDR2 sequences are SGHVS and FQNEAQ. CDR3 coding DNA: TGTGCCAGCAGCTTAGCGGACAGGGGGCGCGCCAATTTAGGCGGACGGAACGAGCAGTACTTC. Translated: CASSLADRGRANLGGRNEQYF.

The V call is TRBV2, the J call TRBJ2-7; tentative D call: TRBD1 (6 bases). In germline, CDR1 is SNHLY, CDR2 FYNNEI. The germline V and J ends were trimmed by 6 bases and 4 bases, with 10 bases remaining between them. The CDR3 is 12 residues long. CDR3 in amino acids: CASSFQGYEQYV. The CDR3 region has the DNA TGTGCCAGCAGCTTTCAGGGGTACGAGCAGTACGTC.

The CDR3 nucleotides read TGTGCCAGCAGTGAAGTACTCGGACAGGGGGCTGGGGATCAGCCCCAGCATTTT. Translated: CASSEVLGQGAGDQPQHF. The rearrangement joins TRBV6-1 to TRBJ1-5, with 11 bases that match TRBD1. V gave up 1 base and J gave up 5 bases; unmatched junction bases: 10. This CDR3 spans 18 amino acids. CDR1 and CDR2 (germline): MNHNS, SASEGT.

This clone has a handful of counts. V and J are TRBV7-2 and TRBJ2-7, with TRBD2 matching 12 bases. The CDR3 consists of 15 residues. Trimming took 1 base from V and 6 from J; bases not matched to a gene: 4. Germline values: CDR1 SGHTA, CDR2 FQGNSA. CDR3 coding DNA: TGTGCCAGCAGCTTAGACTTGACTAGCGGGGGCGAGCAGTACTTC. This codes for CASSLDLTSGGEQYF.

The chain joins TRBV29-1 to TRBJ2-1, with D perhaps TRBD2 (6 bases). Germline CDR1 is SQVTM and CDR2 is ANQGSEA. The CDR3 extends over 13 amino acids. Trimming took 1 base from V and 7 from J, leaving 11 bases between them. CDR3 DNA: TGCAGCGTTGAAGCGGGAGTGGGGAATGAGCAGTTCTTC. It specifies CSVEAGVGNEQFF.

This chain joins TRBV13 and TRBJ2-3; D remains unclear. This CDR3 has 12 amino acids. Trimming stripped 5 bases from V and 4 bases from J, with 7 bases between. Germline CDR1 is PRHDT and CDR2 is FYEKMQ (reference sequence). The CDR3 DNA reads as TGTGCCAGCAGCGCGATTGCAGATACGCAGTATTTT. Protein sequence: CASSAIADTQYF.

This chain connects TRBV10-3 to TRBJ1-2, with a weak D call TRBD1 (5 bases). The CDR3 is 14 amino acids. Between the trimmed V and J ends, which lost 0 bases and 7 bases, there was a span of 12 bases. From germline, CDR1 is ENHRY and CDR2 SYGVKD. CDR3 region: CAISESGFQGGYTF. Written as DNA, the CDR3 is TGTGCCATCAGTGAGTCTGGCTTCCAGGGTGGCTACACCTTC.

This clone was found once. The V call is TRBV7-3, the J call TRBJ2-5; no clear D gene. The CDR3 consists of 13 residues. The germline V gene has CDR1 SGHTA and CDR2 FQGTGA. V dropped 2 bases and J dropped 2 bases, with 6 bases sitting between them. In DNA form, the CDR3 reads TGTGCCAGCAGCTTAGCGCCTCAAGAGACCCAGTACTTC. It codes for CASSLAPQETQYF.

The chain recombines TRBV21-1 with TRBJ2-2; the table's D gene call, TRBD1, was not cross checked with the DNA. TRBV21-1 is listed as a pseudogene. The CDR3 totals 16 residues. Here the CDR3 reads CASSKRAGMDTGELFF. The CDR3 DNA reads as TGTGCCAGCAGCAAAAGAGCAGGGATGGACACCGGGGAGCTGTTTTTT.